This T cell receptor beta chain was profiled in a study of shared clonotypes between healthy human individuals. General observations from the study: Naive subsets usually exceeded memory subsets in estimated richness. Investigators expected sequencing depth to affect clonotype sharing among donors.

Turning to this clone: The antigen is not known.

CDR1 and CDR2 (germline): MNHEY, SMNVEV (reference sequence). The CDR3 has 13 amino acids. V was shortened by 2 bases and J by 7 bases, with 9 bases between the two germline ends. The assay used deep level. The repertoire was sequenced with immunoSEQ multiplex PCR; TCRdb's copy has only in-frame clones and lacks some. The data hold hundreds of thousands of clones, with 95% to 97% observed a single time. Naivety among CD8 cells was defined by CD45RO negativity and positive CCR7 selection, thereby excluding terminally differentiated effector memory CD45RA+ cells. All of the donors resided in Nashville, Tennessee, and each was a Caucasian adult.

The sample taken for sequencing was naive CD8+ T cells sorted from blood. The chain joins TRBV27 to TRBJ2-1, with D unresolved. The clonotype comes from a woman in her 30s in good health. CDR3: CASSLGGWNEQFF. For the CDR3, the DNA is TGTGCCAGCAGTTTAGGTGGCTGGAATGAGCAGTTCTTC.